A single sample is the source of the 17 T cell receptor beta chains below, sequenced in a study of CD8 T cells in Susac syndrome. An amount of RNA that ranged from roughly 0.5 to 1 ug was reverse transcribed with random hexamers. TCRdb analysed the immunoSEQ multiplex PCR reads with MiXCR anew, one entry per CDR3 protein. The repertoire holds about 200,000 distinct CDR3 sequences, with 90% to 95% as singletons. Sequencing input: CD8+ T cells from PBMCs. These receptors all stem from a human donor with multiple sclerosis.

The chain has TRBV27 and TRBJ2-2; the match to TRBD2 covers 7 bases. Trimming cost V 6 bases and J 2 bases; bases outside gene matches: 6. The CDR3 sequence is 15 residues long. Germline V lookup: CDR1 MNHEY, CDR2 SMNVEV (reference sequence). The CDR3 sequence: CASRGGTVNTGELFF. The CDR3 DNA follows: TGTGCCAGCAGGGGGGGGACCGTTAACACCGGGGAGCTGTTTTTT.

The chain is built from TRBV5-6 and TRBJ2-3; tentatively, D is TRBD1 (5 bases). This CDR3 comprises 16 residues. Trimming cost V 4 bases and J 12 bases, with 27 bases left between them. From germline, CDR1 is SGHDT and CDR2 YYEEEE. CDR3 amino acids: CASSRFQGSSPDIQYF. In DNA, the CDR3 is TGTGCCAGCAGCAGATTTCAGGGATCCTCCCCAGATATTCAGTATTTT.

The chain carries TRBV20-1 and TRBJ1-1; 9 positions agree with TRBD1. Unmatched junction bases numbered 0, after V lost 1 base and J lost 6 bases. Germline CDR1 is DFQATT and CDR2 is SNEGSKA (reference sequence). This CDR3 is 12 amino acids long. The chain's CDR3 is CSARGQGAEAFF. The CDR3 nucleotides are TGCAGTGCTAGAGGACAGGGGGCTGAAGCTTTCTTT.

The chain uses TRBV4-1 and TRBJ2-1; weak D call: TRBD2 (6 bases). The CDR3 has 15 amino acids. The germline gives CDR1 MGHRA, CDR2 YSYEKL. Trimming left V 3 bases short and J 6 bases short, with 15 bases between. The CDR3 coding sequence is TGCGCCAGCAGCCATCCCGGGACTCCCTCCAATGAGCAGTTCTTC. Translation gives CASSHPGTPSNEQFF.

The chain recombines TRBV7-3 with TRBJ1-1; possibly TRBD1 for D (5 bases). This CDR3 region has 15 residues. Germline loops: CDR1 SGHTA, CDR2 FQGTGA. Trimming stripped 0 bases from V and 1 base from J, with 9 bases between. The CDR3 region is CASSLTTGGNTEAFF. DNA for the CDR3: TGTGCCAGCAGCTTAACGACTGGGGGGAACACTGAAGCTTTCTTT. The complete variable domain, with remaining parts taken from reference TRBV7-3 and TRBJ1-1, reads GAGVSQTPSNKVTEKGKYVELRCDPISGHTALYWYRQSLGQGPEFLIYFQGTGAADDSGLPNDRFFAVRPEGSVSTLKIQRTERGDSAVYLCASSLTTGGNTEAFFGQGTRLTVV.

The chain couples TRBV24-1 to TRBJ1-3; no clear D gene. Germline CDR1 reads KGHDR; CDR2 reads SFDVKD. V was trimmed by 9 bases and J by 0 bases, leaving 2 bases between them. The CDR3 has 11 residues. Here the CDR3 DNA reads TGTGCCACCTCCTCTGGAAACACCATATATTTT. Residues: CATSSGNTIYF.

The J gene is TRBJ1-2, the V gene TRBV2; D not certain. Germline loops: CDR1 SNHLY, CDR2 FYNNEI. V dropped 6 bases and J dropped 7 bases, with 12 bases sitting between them. The CDR3 extends over 12 amino acids. The DNA of the CDR3 is TGTGCCAGCAGGGAGGGAGGAGGTGGCTACACCTTC. This codes for CASREGGGGYTF.

The chain couples TRBV6-2 or TRBV6-3 to TRBJ1-5; D uncertain. Germline loops: CDR1 MNHEY, CDR2 SVGEGT. The CDR3 spans 15 residues. V dropped 0 bases and J dropped 4 bases, with 10 bases sitting between them. In DNA form, the CDR3 reads TGTGCCAGCAGTTACTCGTATGAGGGAAATCAGCCCCAGCATTTT. Translation: CASSYSYEGNQPQHF.

In regard to this clonotype: One junction end disagrees with the germline gene, perhaps due to a read error. The chain joins TRBV12-3 or TRBV12-4 to TRBJ2-2; D may be TRBD1 (6 bases). The CDR3 contains 14 residues. The CDR3 loop is CASSLGQNTGELFF. The CDR3, as DNA: TGTGCTAGCAGCTTGGGACAGAACACCGGGGAGCTGTTTTTT.

This clonotype was detected once. This sequence joins TRBV6-4 and TRBJ2-4; TRBD1 is a possible D gene (7 bases). V was cut by 2 bases and J by 8 bases, with 13 bases left in between. This CDR3 is built from 14 residues. Germline CDR1 and CDR2: MRHNA and SNTAGT. The CDR3 spells CASSDRDSGHIQYF. DNA of the CDR3: TGTGCCAGCAGTGACCGGGACAGCGGGCACATTCAGTACTTC.

The CDR3 DNA sequence: TGTGCCAGCAGTTGGAACTCCGGGACAGGGGCAAACGAGCAGTACTTC. Amino acid sequence: CASSWNSGTGANEQYF. V usage is TRBV6-2 or TRBV6-3 and J usage is TRBJ2-7, with 10 bases identical to TRBD1. The trim removed 4 bases at V and 5 bases at J, leaving 11 bases unmatched. The CDR3 is 16 amino acids. CDR1 is MNHEY and CDR2 is SVGEGT in the germline V gene.

The CDR3 nucleotides read TGTGCCAGCAGCACCCGGGACAGACTCTCCTACGAGCAGTACTTC. Amino acid sequence: CASSTRDRLSYEQYF. This chain connects TRBV13 to TRBJ2-7, with TRBD1 identical over 7 bases. The J segment lost 0 bases and the V segment lost 5 bases, leaving 7 bases of the junction unmatched. This CDR3 contains 15 residues. The V gene's germline CDR1 is PRHDT and CDR2 FYEKMQ (reference sequence). Together with reference TRBV13 and TRBJ2-7, the CDR3 gives the full variable domain: AAGVIQSPRHLIKEKRETATLKCYPIPRHDTVYWYQQGPGQDPQFLISFYEKMQSDKGSIPDRFSAQQFSDYHSELNMSSLELGDSALYFCASSTRDRLSYEQYFGPGTRLTVT.

V and J are TRBV20-1 and TRBJ2-2; TRBD1 or TRBD2 may be the D gene (6 bases each). V was pared by 3 bases and J by 7 bases, with 18 bases between. Germline-derived CDR1 and CDR2 are DFQATT and SNEGSKA (reference sequence). The CDR3 is 15 amino acids. The CDR3 loop is CSASVPTGAVGELFF. CDR3 DNA: TGCAGTGCTAGTGTCCCCACGGGGGCGGTCGGGGAGCTGTTTTTT.

The chain joins TRBV7-9 to TRBJ2-7; D remains unclear. Germline lookup yields CDR1 SEHNR and CDR2 FQNEAQ (reference sequence). The CDR3 is 12 amino acids. DNA of the CDR3: TGTGCTACCGGGCCTTACTCCTACGAGCAGTACTTC. Residues: CATGPYSYEQYF.

This chain connects TRBV12-3 or TRBV12-4 to TRBJ2-3, with D possibly TRBD2 on 5 matching bases. V was shortened by 5 bases and J by 2 bases, with 14 bases between the two germline ends. The CDR3 has 15 amino acids. CDR3 bases: TGTGCCAGCAGTCCCCCGCGGGCCAACACAGATACGCAGTATTTT. It codes for CASSPPRANTDTQYF.

The chain joins TRBV7-6 to TRBJ2-3; 8 bases match TRBD2. Germline loops: CDR1 SGHVS, CDR2 FNYEAQ. V dropped 4 bases and J dropped 0; count of bases not matched to a gene: 6. The CDR3 totals 16 residues. DNA for the CDR3: TGTGCCAGCAGCTCCGTCAGCGGGGGCAGCACAGATACGCAGTATTTT. Amino acids: CASSSVSGGSTDTQYF.

The gene calls are TRBV2 and TRBJ1-5; D is ambiguous. Germline assignment: CDR1 SNHLY and CDR2 FYNNEI. V was shortened by 8 bases and J by 2 bases, with 13 bases between the two germline ends. The CDR3 loop spans 14 amino acids. The CDR3 DNA reads as TGTGCCAGCGATTGGGCAGGCGGCAATCAGCCCCAGCATTTT. It encodes CASDWAGGNQPQHF.